This TCR beta chain originates from a study of T cells in Graves' hyperthyroidism and ophthalmopathy. Study-wide results and caveats: Blood also held most thyroid clonotypes expanded beyond 0.001. It was a median 6.5 months before onset that the model predicted ophthalmopathy.

Under 3 months was the duration of disease in ophthalmopathy patients, who also had a Clinical Activity Score of at least 3 and a NOSPECS grade of at least 4. Uncontrolled infection, other autoimmune disease, pregnancy or lactation led to exclusion. CDR1 is LGHDT, CDR2 YNNKEL, per germline (reference sequence). The CDR3 consists of 15 residues. The V and J ends lost 0 bases and 4 bases respectively, with 12 bases between them. The source material, RNA transcripts, was used to amplify TCR beta CDR3 regions. A first-round RT-PCR of the TCR CDR3 used the HTBI primer set. TCRdb re-called the multiplex PCR reads through MiXCR, storing one row per CDR3 protein. The sample includes about 250,000 distinct CDR3 sequences, about 20% of them seen just once. This clonotype was observed at least ten times. What it recognizes is unknown.

The genes are TRBV3-1 and TRBJ2-5, with D possibly being TRBD2 (5 bases). The sequence derives from a young man with Graves' ophthalmopathy. The material sequenced was blood. CDR3 DNA: TGTGCCAGCAGCCAAGATGGAGGAGTAGCAGAGACCCAGTACTTC. It encodes CASSQDGGVAETQYF.